This T cell receptor beta chain came from a study of blood T cell repertoires in COVID-19. Turning to the study itself: Acute and convalescent COVID-19 specimens originated in the United States, Italy and Spain. PBMCs, B-cell-depleted T cells, or T cells provided the cDNA or gDNA that made up the material.

Per the authors' pipeline: Reference gene primer amplification gave nucleated cell count estimates. Assay: immunoSEQ multiplex PCR; the TCRdb copy retains only in-frame clones and omits some. From that table come the V and J calls and clone size; the DNA was used to work out D and trimming. The sample lists approximately 260,000 clones; roughly nine tenths were seen once. The V end was cut by 0 bases, the J end by 1 base, with 6 bases between. The V gene's germline CDR1 is LGHDT and CDR2 YNNKEL (reference sequence). This CDR3 contains 15 residues. The chain links TRBV3-1 (or the pseudogene TRBV3-2) to TRBJ2-2; D not resolved. This clonotype originated in a man aged 50 or older with acute or convalescent COVID-19. Sequences were obtained from peripheral blood. The CDR3 nucleotides read TGTGCCAGCAGCCAAGAAACTGTGAACACCGGGGAGCTGTTTTTT. It is translated as CASSQETVNTGELFF.